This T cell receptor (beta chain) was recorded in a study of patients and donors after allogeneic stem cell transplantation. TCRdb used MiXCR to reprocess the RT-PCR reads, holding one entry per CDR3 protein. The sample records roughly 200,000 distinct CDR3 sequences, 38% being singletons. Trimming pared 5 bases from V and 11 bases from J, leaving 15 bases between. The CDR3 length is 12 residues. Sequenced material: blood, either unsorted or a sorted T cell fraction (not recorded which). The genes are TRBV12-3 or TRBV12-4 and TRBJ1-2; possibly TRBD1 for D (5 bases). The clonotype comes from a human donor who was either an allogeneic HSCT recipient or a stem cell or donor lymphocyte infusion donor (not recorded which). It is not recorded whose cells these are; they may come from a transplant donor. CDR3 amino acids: CASSLGPGRYTF. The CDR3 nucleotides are TGTGCCAGCAGTCTGGGGCCAGGGCGTTACACCTTC.